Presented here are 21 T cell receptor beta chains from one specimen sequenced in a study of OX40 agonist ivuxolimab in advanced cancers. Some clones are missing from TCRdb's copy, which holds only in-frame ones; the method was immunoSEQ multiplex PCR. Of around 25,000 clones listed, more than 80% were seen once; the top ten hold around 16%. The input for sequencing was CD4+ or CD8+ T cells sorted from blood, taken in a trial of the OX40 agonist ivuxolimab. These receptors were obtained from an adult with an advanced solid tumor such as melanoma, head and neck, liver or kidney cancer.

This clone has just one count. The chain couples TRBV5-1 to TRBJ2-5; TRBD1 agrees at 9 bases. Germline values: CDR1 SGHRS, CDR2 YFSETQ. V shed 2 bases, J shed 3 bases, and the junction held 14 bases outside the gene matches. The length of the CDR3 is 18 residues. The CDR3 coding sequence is TGCGCCAGCAGCTTTCTGTTACAGGGGGCTGGTTGGGAAGAGACCCAGTACTTC. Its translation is CASSFLLQGAGWEETQYF.

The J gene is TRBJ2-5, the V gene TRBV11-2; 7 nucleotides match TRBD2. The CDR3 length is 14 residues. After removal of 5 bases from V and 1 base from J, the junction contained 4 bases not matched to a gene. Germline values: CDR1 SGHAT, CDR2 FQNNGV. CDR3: CASSHGGIQETQYF. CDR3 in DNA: TGTGCCAGCAGCCACGGGGGGATCCAAGAGACCCAGTACTTC.

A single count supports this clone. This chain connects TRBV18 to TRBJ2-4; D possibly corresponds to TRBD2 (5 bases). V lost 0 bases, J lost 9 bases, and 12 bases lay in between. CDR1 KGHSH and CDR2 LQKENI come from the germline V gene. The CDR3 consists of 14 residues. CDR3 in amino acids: CASSPPSLGSIQYF. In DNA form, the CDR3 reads TGTGCCAGCTCACCACCGAGTCTTGGGAGCATTCAGTACTTC.

CDR3 sequence reads: CALPGTGGSGANVLTF. In DNA, the CDR3 is TGTGCCTTACCCGGGACAGGGGGTTCTGGGGCCAACGTCCTGACTTTC. J is TRBJ2-6 and V is TRBV30; 11 bases align to TRBD1. With V trimmed by 7 bases and J by 1 base, 6 bases remained unmatched. The CDR3 covers 16 residues. CDR1 GTSNPN and CDR2 SVGIG come from the germline V gene (reference sequence).

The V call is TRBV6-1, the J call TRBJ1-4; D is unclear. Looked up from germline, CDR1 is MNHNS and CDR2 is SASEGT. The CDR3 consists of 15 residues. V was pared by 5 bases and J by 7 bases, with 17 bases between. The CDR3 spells CASSPGELRSEKLFF. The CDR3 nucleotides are TGTGCCAGCAGTCCCGGGGAGTTGCGGTCTGAAAAACTGTTTTTT.

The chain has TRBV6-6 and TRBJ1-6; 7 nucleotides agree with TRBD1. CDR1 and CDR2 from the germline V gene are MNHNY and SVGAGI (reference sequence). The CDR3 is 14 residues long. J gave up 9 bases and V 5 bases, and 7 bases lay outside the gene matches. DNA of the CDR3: TGTGCCAGCAGTCGACAGGGTTCCGGTTCACCCCTCCACTTT. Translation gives CASSRQGSGSPLHF.

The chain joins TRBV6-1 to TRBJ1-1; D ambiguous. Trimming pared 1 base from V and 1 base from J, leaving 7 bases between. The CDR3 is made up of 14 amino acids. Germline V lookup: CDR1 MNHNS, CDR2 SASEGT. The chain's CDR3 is CASSEGVGNTEAFF. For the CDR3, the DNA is TGTGCCAGCAGTGAAGGAGTGGGGAACACTGAAGCTTTCTTT.

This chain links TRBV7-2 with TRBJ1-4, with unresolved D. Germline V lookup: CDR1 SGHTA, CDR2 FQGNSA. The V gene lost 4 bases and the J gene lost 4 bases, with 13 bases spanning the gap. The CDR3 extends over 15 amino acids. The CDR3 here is CASSYMGGSNEKLFF. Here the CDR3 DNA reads TGTGCCAGCAGCTATATGGGCGGCAGTAATGAAAAACTGTTTTTT.

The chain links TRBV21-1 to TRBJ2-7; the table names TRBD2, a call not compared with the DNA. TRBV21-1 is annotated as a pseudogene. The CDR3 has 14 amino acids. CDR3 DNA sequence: TGTGCCAGCAGCCGTAGCGACTACTCCTACGAGCAGTACTTC. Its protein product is CASSRSDYSYEQYF.

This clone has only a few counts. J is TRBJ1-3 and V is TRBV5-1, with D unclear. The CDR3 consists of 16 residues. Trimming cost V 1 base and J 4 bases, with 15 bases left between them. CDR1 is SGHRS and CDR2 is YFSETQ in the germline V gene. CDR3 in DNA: TGCGCCAGCAGCTTGCTCGGGCCCCGCGAGGGAAACACCATATATTTT. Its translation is CASSLLGPREGNTIYF.

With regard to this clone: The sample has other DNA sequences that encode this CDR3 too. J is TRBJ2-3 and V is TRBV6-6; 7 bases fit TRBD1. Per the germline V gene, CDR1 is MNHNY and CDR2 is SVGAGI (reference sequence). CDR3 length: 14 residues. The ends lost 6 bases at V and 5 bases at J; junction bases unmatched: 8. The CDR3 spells CASRDRQGEDTQYF. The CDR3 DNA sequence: TGTGCCAGCAGGGACCGACAGGGTGAAGATACGCAGTATTTT.

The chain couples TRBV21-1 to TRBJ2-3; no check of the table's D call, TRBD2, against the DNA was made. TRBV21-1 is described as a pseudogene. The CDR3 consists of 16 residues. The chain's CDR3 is CASSKVPSGGPDTQYF. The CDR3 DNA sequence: TGTGCCAGCAGCAAAGTTCCTAGCGGGGGGCCAGATACGCAGTATTTT.

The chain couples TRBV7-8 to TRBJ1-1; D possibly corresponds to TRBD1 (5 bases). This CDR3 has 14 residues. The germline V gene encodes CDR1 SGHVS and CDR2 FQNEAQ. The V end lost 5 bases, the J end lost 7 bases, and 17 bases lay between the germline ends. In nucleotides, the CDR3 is TGTGCCAGCAGCCGAACGGGGGGAGGTGGTGAAGCTTTCTTT. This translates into CASSRTGGGGEAFF.

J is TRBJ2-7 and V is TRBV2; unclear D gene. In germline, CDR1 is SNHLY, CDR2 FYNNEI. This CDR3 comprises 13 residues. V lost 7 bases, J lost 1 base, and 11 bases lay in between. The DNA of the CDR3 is TGTGCCAGCACCAGAGACGGTTCCTACGAGCAGTACTTC. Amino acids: CASTRDGSYEQYF.

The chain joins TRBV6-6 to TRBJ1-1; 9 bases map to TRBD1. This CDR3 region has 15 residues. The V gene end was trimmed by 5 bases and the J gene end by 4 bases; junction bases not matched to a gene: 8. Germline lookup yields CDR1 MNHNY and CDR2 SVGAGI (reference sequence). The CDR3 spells CASSPTNRGPTEAFF. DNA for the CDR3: TGTGCCAGCAGTCCCACCAACAGGGGGCCCACTGAAGCTTTCTTT.

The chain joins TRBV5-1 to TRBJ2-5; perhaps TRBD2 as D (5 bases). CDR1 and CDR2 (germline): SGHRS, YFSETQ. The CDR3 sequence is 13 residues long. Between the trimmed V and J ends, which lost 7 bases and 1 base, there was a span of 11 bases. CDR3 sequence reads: CASWGDTQETQYF. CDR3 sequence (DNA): TGCGCCAGCTGGGGAGACACCCAAGAGACCCAGTACTTC.

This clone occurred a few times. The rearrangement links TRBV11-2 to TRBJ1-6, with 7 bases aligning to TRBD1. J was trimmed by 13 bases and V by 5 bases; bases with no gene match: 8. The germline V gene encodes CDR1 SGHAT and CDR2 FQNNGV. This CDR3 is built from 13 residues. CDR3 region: CASSLLQGNPLHF. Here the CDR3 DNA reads TGTGCCAGCAGCCTTCTACAGGGGAACCCCCTCCACTTT.

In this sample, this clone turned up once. CDR3: CASSSTASGSSYNEQFF. The CDR3 DNA reads TGCGCCAGCAGCTCCACCGCCTCAGGAAGCTCCTACAATGAGCAGTTCTTC. The chain carries TRBV5-1 and TRBJ2-1; no clear D gene. CDR1 is SGHRS, CDR2 YFSETQ, per germline. Trimming pared 3 bases from V and 0 bases from J, leaving 16 bases between. The CDR3 loop spans 17 amino acids.

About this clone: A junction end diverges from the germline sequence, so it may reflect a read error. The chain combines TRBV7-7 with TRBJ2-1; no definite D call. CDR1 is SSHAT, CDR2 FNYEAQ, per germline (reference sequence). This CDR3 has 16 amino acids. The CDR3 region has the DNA TGTGCTAGCAGCTTAGGCGGATTAGCATCCTACAATGAGCAGTTCTTC. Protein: CASSLGGLASYNEQFF.

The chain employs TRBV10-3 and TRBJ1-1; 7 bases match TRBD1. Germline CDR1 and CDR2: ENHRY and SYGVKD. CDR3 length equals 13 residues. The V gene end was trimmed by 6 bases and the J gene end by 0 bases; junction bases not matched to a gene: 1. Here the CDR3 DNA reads TGTGCCATCAGACAGGGGCTGAACACTGAAGCTTTCTTT. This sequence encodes CAIRQGLNTEAFF.

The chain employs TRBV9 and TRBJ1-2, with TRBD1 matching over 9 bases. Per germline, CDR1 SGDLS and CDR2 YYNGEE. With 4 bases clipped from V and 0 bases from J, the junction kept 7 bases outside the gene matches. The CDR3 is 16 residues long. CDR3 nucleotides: TGTGCCAGCAGCACCATCGGACAGGGGACTAACTATGGCTACACCTTC. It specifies CASSTIGQGTNYGYTF. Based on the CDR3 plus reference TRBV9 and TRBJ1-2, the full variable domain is DSGVTQTPKHLITATGQRVTLRCSPRSGDLSVYWYQQSLDQGLQFLIQYYNGEERAKGNILERFSAQQFPDLHSELNLSSLELGDSALYFCASSTIGQGTNYGYTFGSGTRLTVV.